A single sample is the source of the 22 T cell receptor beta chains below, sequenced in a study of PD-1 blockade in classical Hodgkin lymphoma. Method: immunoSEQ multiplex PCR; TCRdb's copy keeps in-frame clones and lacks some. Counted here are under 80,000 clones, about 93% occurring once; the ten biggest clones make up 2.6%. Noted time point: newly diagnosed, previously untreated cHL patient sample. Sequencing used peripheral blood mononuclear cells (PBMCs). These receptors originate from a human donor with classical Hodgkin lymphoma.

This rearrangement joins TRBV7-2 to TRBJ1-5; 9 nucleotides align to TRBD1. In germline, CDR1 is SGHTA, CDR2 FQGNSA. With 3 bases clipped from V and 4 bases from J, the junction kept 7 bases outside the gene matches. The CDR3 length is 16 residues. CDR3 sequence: CASSLLLDRGNQPQHF. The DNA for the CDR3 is TGTGCCAGCAGCTTGCTCCTGGACAGGGGAAATCAGCCCCAGCATTTT. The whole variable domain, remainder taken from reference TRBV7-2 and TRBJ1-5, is GAGVSQSPSNKVTEKGKDVELRCDPISGHTALYWYRQSLGQGLEFLIYFQGNSAPDKSGLPSDRFSAERTGGSVSTLTIQRTQQEDSAVYLCASSLLLDRGNQPQHFGDGTRLSIL.

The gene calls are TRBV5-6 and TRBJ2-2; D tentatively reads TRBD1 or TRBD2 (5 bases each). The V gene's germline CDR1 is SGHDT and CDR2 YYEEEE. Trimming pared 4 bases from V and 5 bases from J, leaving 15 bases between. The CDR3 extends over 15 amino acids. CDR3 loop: CASSHWGRGTGELFF. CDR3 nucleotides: TGTGCCAGCAGCCACTGGGGGAGAGGAACCGGGGAGCTGTTTTTT.

The CDR3 region is CASTPGQGNPYNEQFF. Written as DNA, the CDR3 is TGTGCCAGTACCCCCGGACAGGGTAACCCCTACAATGAGCAGTTCTTC. The chain employs TRBV19 and TRBJ2-1; 8 bases map to TRBD1. V lost 7 bases and J lost 2; bases outside the gene matches: 10. The CDR3 loop spans 16 amino acids. Germline CDR1 reads LNHDA; CDR2 reads SQIVND (reference sequence).

This CDR3 reads CASSGRDSYNSPLHF. The DNA of the CDR3 is TGTGCCAGCAGCGGCCGGGACAGTTATAATTCACCCCTCCACTTT. The rearrangement uses TRBV7-9 and TRBJ1-6; 7 nucleotides match TRBD1. Germline V CDR1 and CDR2: SEHNR, FQNEAQ (reference sequence). The CDR3 loop spans 15 amino acids. The junction had 5 bases not matched to a gene; V was cut back by 5 bases and J by 4 bases.

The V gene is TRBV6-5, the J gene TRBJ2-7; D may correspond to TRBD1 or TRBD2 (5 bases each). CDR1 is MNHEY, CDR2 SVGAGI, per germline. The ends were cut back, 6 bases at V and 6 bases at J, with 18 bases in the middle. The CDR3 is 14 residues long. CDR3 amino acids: CASSRGEKKGEQYF. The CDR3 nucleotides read TGTGCCAGCAGCCGAGGGGAGAAAAAGGGCGAGCAGTACTTC.

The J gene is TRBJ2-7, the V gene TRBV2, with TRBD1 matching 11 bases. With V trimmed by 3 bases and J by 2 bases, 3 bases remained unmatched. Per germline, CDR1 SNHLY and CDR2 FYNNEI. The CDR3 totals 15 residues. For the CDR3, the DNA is TGTGCCAGCAGTGAGACGGGACAGGGGGCCTACGAGCAGTACTTC. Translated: CASSETGQGAYEQYF.

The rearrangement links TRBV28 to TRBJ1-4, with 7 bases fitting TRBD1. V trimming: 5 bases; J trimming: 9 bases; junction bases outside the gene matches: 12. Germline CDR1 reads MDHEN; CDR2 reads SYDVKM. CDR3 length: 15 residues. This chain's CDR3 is CASSDPNRGEKKLFF. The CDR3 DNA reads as TGTGCCAGCAGTGACCCGAACAGGGGAGAGAAAAAACTGTTTTTT.

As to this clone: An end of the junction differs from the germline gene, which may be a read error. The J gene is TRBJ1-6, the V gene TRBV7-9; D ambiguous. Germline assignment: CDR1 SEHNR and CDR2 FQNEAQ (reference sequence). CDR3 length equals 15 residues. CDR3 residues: CASSLVMLSNPPLHF. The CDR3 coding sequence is TGTGCCAGCAGCTTAGTTATGCTGAGTAATCCACCCCTCCACTTT.

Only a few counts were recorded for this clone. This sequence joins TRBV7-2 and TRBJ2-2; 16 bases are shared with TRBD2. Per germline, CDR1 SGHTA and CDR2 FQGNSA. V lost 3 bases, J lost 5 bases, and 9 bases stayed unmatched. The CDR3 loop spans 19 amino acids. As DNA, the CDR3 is TGTGCCAGCAGCTTCGTTGGGACTAGCGGGAGGGCCCTGACCGGGGAGCTGTTTTTT. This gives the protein CASSFVGTSGRALTGELFF.

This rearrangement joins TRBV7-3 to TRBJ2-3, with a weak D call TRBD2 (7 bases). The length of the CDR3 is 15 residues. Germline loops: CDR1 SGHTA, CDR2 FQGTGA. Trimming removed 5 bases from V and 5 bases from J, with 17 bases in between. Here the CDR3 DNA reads TGTGCCAGCAGCCTCGGAGGGGGGGCCTTAGATACGCAGTATTTT. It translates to CASSLGGGALDTQYF.

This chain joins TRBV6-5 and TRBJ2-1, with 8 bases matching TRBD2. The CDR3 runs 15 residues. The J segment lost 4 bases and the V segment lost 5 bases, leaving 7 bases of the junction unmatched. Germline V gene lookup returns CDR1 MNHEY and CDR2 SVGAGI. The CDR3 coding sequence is TGTGCCAGCAGTCAGGTGGGACTAGGTTACAATGAGCAGTTCTTC. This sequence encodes CASSQVGLGYNEQFF.

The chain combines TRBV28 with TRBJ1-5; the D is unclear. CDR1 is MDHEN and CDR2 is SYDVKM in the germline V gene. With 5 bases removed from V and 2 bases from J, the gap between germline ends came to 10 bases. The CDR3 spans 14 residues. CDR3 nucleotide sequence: TGTGCCAGCAGTGGCCCACGAGGCAATCAGCCCCAGCATTTT. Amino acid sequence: CASSGPRGNQPQHF.

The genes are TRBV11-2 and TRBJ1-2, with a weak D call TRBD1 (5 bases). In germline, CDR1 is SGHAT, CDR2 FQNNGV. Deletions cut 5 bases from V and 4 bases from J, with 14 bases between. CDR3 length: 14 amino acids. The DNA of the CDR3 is TGTGCCAGCAGCCCCGATACAGGTGTCTATGGCTACACCTTC. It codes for CASSPDTGVYGYTF.

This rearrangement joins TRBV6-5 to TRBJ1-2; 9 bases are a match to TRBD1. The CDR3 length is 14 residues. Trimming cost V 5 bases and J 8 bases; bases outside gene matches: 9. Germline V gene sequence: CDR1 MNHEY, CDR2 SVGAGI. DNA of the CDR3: TGTGCCAGCAGTGACACAGGGGGCGGAGGAGGCTACACCTTC. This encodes CASSDTGGGGGYTF.

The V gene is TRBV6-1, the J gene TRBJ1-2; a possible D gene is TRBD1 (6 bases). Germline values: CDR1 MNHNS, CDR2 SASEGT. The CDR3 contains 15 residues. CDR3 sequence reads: CAAGGGRGANYGYTF. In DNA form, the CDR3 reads TGTGCTGCGGGCGGGGGGCGAGGAGCGAACTATGGCTACACCTTC.

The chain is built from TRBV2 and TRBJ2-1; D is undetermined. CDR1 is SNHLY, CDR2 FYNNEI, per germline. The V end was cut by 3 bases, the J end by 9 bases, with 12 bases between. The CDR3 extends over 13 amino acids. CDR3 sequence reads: CASSDVGMVEQFF. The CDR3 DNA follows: TGTGCCAGCAGTGATGTAGGGATGGTTGAGCAGTTCTTC.

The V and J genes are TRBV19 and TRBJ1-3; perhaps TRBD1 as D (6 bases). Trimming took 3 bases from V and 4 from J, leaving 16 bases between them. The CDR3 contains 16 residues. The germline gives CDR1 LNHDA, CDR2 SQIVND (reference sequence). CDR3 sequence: CASSIRAGARGNTIYF. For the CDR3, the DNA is TGTGCCAGTAGTATTCGGGCAGGGGCGCGGGGAAACACCATATATTTT.

CDR3 region: CASSASGRKGYTF. In DNA form, the CDR3 reads TGTGCCAGCAGTGCCTCGGGACGAAAAGGCTACACCTTC. V usage is TRBV28 and J usage is TRBJ1-2; D is possibly TRBD1 (5 bases). This CDR3 has 13 residues. V lost 5 bases and J lost 8, with 15 bases in between. From germline, CDR1 is MDHEN and CDR2 SYDVKM.

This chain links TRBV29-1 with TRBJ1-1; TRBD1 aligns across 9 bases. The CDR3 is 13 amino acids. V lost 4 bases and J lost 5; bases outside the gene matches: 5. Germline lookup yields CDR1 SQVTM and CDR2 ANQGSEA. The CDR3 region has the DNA TGCAGCGTTGGGGACAGGGTGGGGACTGAAGCTTTCTTT. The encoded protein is CSVGDRVGTEAFF.

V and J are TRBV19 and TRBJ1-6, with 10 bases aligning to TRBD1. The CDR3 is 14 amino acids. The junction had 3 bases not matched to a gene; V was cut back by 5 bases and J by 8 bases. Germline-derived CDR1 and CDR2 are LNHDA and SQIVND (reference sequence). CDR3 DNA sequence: TGTGCCAGTAGTCGCGGGACAGGGGATTCACCCCTCCACTTT. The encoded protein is CASSRGTGDSPLHF.

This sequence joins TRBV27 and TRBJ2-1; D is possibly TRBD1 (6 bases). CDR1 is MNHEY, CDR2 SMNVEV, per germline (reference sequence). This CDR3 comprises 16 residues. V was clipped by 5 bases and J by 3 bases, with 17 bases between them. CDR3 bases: TGTGCCAGCAGTGCCTCCAGGGGAGTTTTCTACAATGAGCAGTTCTTC. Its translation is CASSASRGVFYNEQFF.

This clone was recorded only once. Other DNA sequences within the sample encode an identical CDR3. The CDR3 nucleotides read TGTGCCAGCAGTTTAAGGGGTTCCGGGGAGCTGTTTTTT. Amino acids: CASSLRGSGELFF. The V gene is TRBV28, the J gene TRBJ2-2; maybe TRBD1 (5 bases). The CDR3 is 13 amino acids. The V and J ends lost 2 bases and 6 bases respectively, with 7 bases between them. CDR1 MDHEN and CDR2 SYDVKM come from the germline V gene.